These 20 T cell receptor beta chains originate from one sample sequenced in a study of blood T cell repertoires in COVID-19. The method was immunoSEQ multiplex PCR; TCRdb's version includes in-frame clones alone and lacks a portion of them. This repertoire shows around 64,000 clones, about nine tenths found once; its top ten account for 4% to 5.5%. The sample consisted of peripheral blood. These receptors originate from a middle-aged man with active COVID-19.

This rearrangement joins TRBV4-3 to TRBJ2-1, with TRBD2 matching over 12 bases. This CDR3 comprises 16 residues. V was clipped by 3 bases and J by 4 bases; unmatched bases: 4. Germline lookup yields CDR1 LGHNA and CDR2 YSLEER. CDR3: CASSHLAGGPYNEQFF. CDR3 DNA: TGCGCCAGCAGCCATCTAGCGGGAGGGCCTTACAATGAGCAGTTCTTC.

The rearrangement uses TRBV28 and TRBJ2-7, with D possibly TRBD1 on 5 matching bases. V was trimmed by 5 bases and J by 3 bases, leaving 14 bases between them. Germline CDR1 reads MDHEN; CDR2 reads SYDVKM. The CDR3 spans 14 residues. The CDR3 loop is CASSTRQSNYEQYF. CDR3 in DNA: TGTGCCAGCAGTACCCGACAGAGTAACTACGAGCAGTACTTC.

This chain uses TRBV15 with TRBJ2-1; TRBD1 aligns across 7 bases. Germline V gene sequence: CDR1 LNHNV, CDR2 YYDKDF (reference sequence). Trimming cost V 1 base and J 3 bases; bases outside gene matches: 6. The CDR3 runs to 16 residues. CDR3 residues: CATSRGGGSNYNEQFF. CDR3 nucleotide sequence: TGTGCCACCAGCAGAGGAGGGGGCTCTAACTACAATGAGCAGTTCTTC.

The chain uses TRBV20-1 and TRBJ2-3; D unresolved. V lost 3 bases, J lost 1 base, and 14 bases lay in between. Germline CDR1 reads DFQATT; CDR2 reads SNEGSKA (reference sequence). The CDR3 is made up of 15 amino acids. The CDR3 reads CSASLASPGTDTQYF. The CDR3, as DNA: TGCAGTGCTAGTCTGGCCTCTCCTGGCACAGATACGCAGTATTTT.

This chain uses TRBV7-9 with TRBJ2-1, with 12 bases that match TRBD1. The CDR3 has 16 residues. From germline, CDR1 is SEHNR and CDR2 FQNEAQ (reference sequence). V lost 5 bases and J lost 4; bases outside the gene matches: 6. The CDR3 region has the DNA TGTGCCAGCAGCCCCGGGACAGGGGGCGATTACAATGAGCAGTTCTTC. Protein: CASSPGTGGDYNEQFF.

The rearrangement joins TRBV11-2 to TRBJ1-2; a possible D gene is TRBD1 (6 bases). Trimming took off 4 bases at V and 6 bases at J, with 18 bases between the two ends. The CDR3 is 15 residues long. CDR1 SGHAT and CDR2 FQNNGV come from the germline V gene. The CDR3 here is CASSSNTGSWHGYTF. The CDR3 DNA sequence: TGTGCCAGCAGCTCTAATACAGGGAGTTGGCATGGCTACACCTTC.

This clone was observed once. The rearrangement links TRBV2 to TRBJ2-2; D might be TRBD1 (6 bases). This CDR3 is built from 12 residues. Looked up from germline, CDR1 is SNHLY and CDR2 is FYNNEI. The germline V and J ends were trimmed by 5 bases and 11 bases, with 12 bases remaining between them. DNA for the CDR3: TGTGCCAGCAGTCGACAGGAAGTTGAGCTGTTTTTT. It translates to CASSRQEVELFF.

For the CDR3, the DNA is TGTGCCAGCAGCTTGGAAGTGGGGCGAGATGGCTACACCTTC. Amino acids: CASSLEVGRDGYTF. The chain carries TRBV5-5 and TRBJ1-2; D may be TRBD1 (5 bases). Per germline, CDR1 SGHKS and CDR2 YYEKEE (reference sequence). Trimming pared 0 bases from V and 6 bases from J, leaving 12 bases between. The CDR3 consists of 14 residues.

The chain couples TRBV6-5 to TRBJ2-1; D is perhaps TRBD2 (5 bases). The CDR3 spans 15 residues. CDR1 and CDR2 from the germline V gene are MNHEY and SVGAGI. Trimming cost V 6 bases and J 4 bases, with 16 bases left between them. CDR3 sequence: CASRDGMTNYNEQFF. CDR3 sequence (DNA): TGTGCCAGCAGGGACGGGATGACGAATTACAATGAGCAGTTCTTC.

The rearrangement links TRBV7-9 to TRBJ1-3; D is ambiguous. CDR3 length: 16 residues. The V end was cut by 2 bases, the J end by 0 bases, with 11 bases between. CDR1 and CDR2 (germline): SEHNR, FQNEAQ (reference sequence). The CDR3 protein is CASSLPPLYSGNTIYF. CDR3 nucleotide sequence: TGTGCCAGCAGCTTACCCCCGTTGTACTCTGGAAACACCATATATTTT.

The chain combines TRBV5-6 with TRBJ2-3; 8 bases are shared with TRBD2. This CDR3 contains 17 residues. Germline trimming cut 0 bases from V and 4 bases from J; bases unmatched to any gene: 10. From germline, CDR1 is SGHDT and CDR2 YYEEEE. The CDR3 sequence: CASSLEGREEVPDTQYF. Written as DNA, the CDR3 is TGTGCCAGCAGCTTGGAGGGGCGGGAGGAGGTCCCAGATACGCAGTATTTT.

The V gene is TRBV2, the J gene TRBJ2-1; perhaps TRBD2 as D (5 bases). Germline CDR1 is SNHLY and CDR2 is FYNNEI. V was pared by 7 bases and J by 4 bases, with 11 bases between. CDR3 length: 13 amino acids. The CDR3: CASTTRRYNEQFF. In DNA form, the CDR3 reads TGTGCCAGCACCACTAGGCGGTACAATGAGCAGTTCTTC.

The chain employs TRBV19 and TRBJ1-2; D remains unclear. Germline CDR1 is LNHDA and CDR2 is SQIVND (reference sequence). Trimming took off 4 bases at V and 0 bases at J, with 9 bases between the two ends. The CDR3 runs 14 residues. The CDR3 loop is CASSKGVTNYGYTF. The CDR3 nucleotides are TGTGCCAGTAGTAAGGGAGTAACTAACTATGGCTACACCTTC.

This chain links TRBV18 with TRBJ2-1, with TRBD2 identical over 7 bases. CDR3 length equals 16 residues. Unmatched junction bases numbered 8, after V lost 2 bases and J lost 4 bases. Germline V gives CDR1 KGHSH, CDR2 LQKENI. The CDR3, as DNA: TGTGCCAGCTCACCATCGGCGGGAGTTAGGTACAATGAGCAGTTCTTC. Translated, it gives CASSPSAGVRYNEQFF. Full variable domain (outside the CDR3, taken from reference TRBV18 and TRBJ2-1): NAGVMQNPRHLVRRRGQEARLRCSPMKGHSHVYWYRQLPEEGLKFMVYLQKENIIDESGMPKERFSAEFPKEGPSILRIQQVVRGDSAAYFCASSPSAGVRYNEQFFGPGTRLTVL.

V gene TRBV24-1 combines with J gene TRBJ2-3; 11 bases match TRBD2. CDR3 length equals 17 residues. Looked up from germline, CDR1 is KGHDR and CDR2 is SFDVKD. V lost 2 bases to trimming and J lost 2 bases; unmatched junction nucleotides: 5. CDR3 residues: CATSDSRTSGYTDTQYF. CDR3 DNA: TGTGCCACCAGTGATTCCCGGACTAGCGGGTACACAGATACGCAGTATTTT.

The chain carries TRBV11-1 and TRBJ2-1; D may be TRBD1 (6 bases). This CDR3 spans 15 amino acids. Germline CDR1 is SGHAT and CDR2 is FQDESV (reference sequence). Trimming removed 6 bases at V and 0 bases at J, with 12 bases between. CDR3 residues: CASRQTGYSYNEQFF. For the CDR3, the DNA is TGTGCCAGCAGACAGACAGGATACTCCTACAATGAGCAGTTCTTC.

This clone was detected a few times. The rearrangement joins TRBV7-9 to TRBJ2-2, with 8 nucleotides matching TRBD2. The CDR3 loop spans 15 amino acids. The trim removed 5 bases at V and 1 base at J, leaving 3 bases unmatched. The V gene's germline CDR1 is SEHNR and CDR2 FQNEAQ (reference sequence). DNA of the CDR3: TGTGCCAGCAGCGGACTAGCTCTGAACACCGGGGAGCTGTTTTTT. Amino acid sequence: CASSGLALNTGELFF.

The chain is built from TRBV7-8 and TRBJ2-1, with TRBD2 matching 11 bases. The trim removed 4 bases at V and 1 base at J, leaving 12 bases unmatched. Looked up from germline, CDR1 is SGHVS and CDR2 is FQNEAQ. The CDR3 sequence is 19 residues long. The CDR3 loop reads CASSSRTSGSFVSYNEQFF. In nucleotides, the CDR3 is TGTGCCAGCAGCTCACGGACTAGCGGGTCGTTCGTTTCCTACAATGAGCAGTTCTTC. Drawing the rest from reference TRBV7-8 and TRBJ2-1, the complete variable domain is GAGVSQSPRYKVAKRGQDVALRCDPISGHVSLFWYQQALGQGPEFLTYFQNEAQLDKSGLPSDRFFAERPEGSVSTLKIQRTQQEDSAVYLCASSSRTSGSFVSYNEQFFGPGTRLTVL.

Only a few counts were recorded for this clone. In DNA, the CDR3 is TGTGCCAGCAGCTCCACTCTCCCCTATAATTCACCCCTCCACTTT. Its translation is CASSSTLPYNSPLHF. The chain links TRBV6-5 to TRBJ1-6; D ambiguous. This CDR3 is 15 amino acids long. From germline, CDR1 is MNHEY and CDR2 SVGAGI. V lost 6 bases and J 2 bases, leaving 11 bases between the germline ends.

This chain connects TRBV29-1 to TRBJ1-1; 8 bases are a match to TRBD1. After removal of 7 bases from V and 3 bases from J, the junction contained 13 bases not matched to a gene. The CDR3 is made up of 15 amino acids. CDR1 is SQVTM and CDR2 is ANQGSEA in the germline V gene. This CDR3 is CSAIDRGRGYTEAFF. For the CDR3, the DNA is TGCAGCGCTATCGACAGGGGTCGGGGTTACACTGAAGCTTTCTTT.